This T cell receptor (beta chain) was captured by sequencing in a study of blood T cells in healthy people across ages. Alongside a J-beta primer mix, a sample-barcoded 5' primer served in a second PCR lasting about 7 to 12 cycles. TCRdb reprocessed the 5' RACE reads with MiXCR, giving one entry per CDR3 protein. The sample includes 1.5 million to 2 million distinct CDR3 sequences, roughly a third seen only once; the top ten take approximately 11%. This CDR3 comprises 14 residues. From germline, CDR1 is KGHSH and CDR2 LQKENI. Worth noting for this clonotype: One junction end disagrees with the germline gene, perhaps due to a read error.

The chain links TRBV18 to TRBJ2-7, with unresolved D. The receptor was isolated from a woman aged 30 to 39 in good health. The sequenced sample consisted of blood. The CDR3 DNA reads as TGTGCCAACTCACCACCTCTTAGCTCCTACGAGCAGTACTTC. Amino acid sequence: CANSPPLSSYEQYF.